The clone carrying this T cell receptor beta chain was counted many times. Its target is unknown. Trimming shortened V by 2 bases and J by 2 bases, and 10 bases separated the two germline ends. The CDR3 length is 14 residues. Germline CDR1 and CDR2: SGHTA and FQGNSA. Patients were excluded for uncontrolled infection, other autoimmune disease, pregnancy or lactation. The data originate from a study of T cells in Graves' hyperthyroidism and ophthalmopathy. Across the whole study: Peripheral blood was acquired at first diagnosis, ahead of any therapy whatsoever. Overall study results and limits: Stable hyperthyroidism and ophthalmopathy were separated using 13 V-J signatures. Most clonotypes expanded in the thyroid (above 0.001) were also present in blood.

Amplified TCR beta CDR3 regions derived from RNA transcripts. The TCR CDR3 first-round RT-PCR relied on the HTBI primer set. TCRdb independently ran MiXCR on the multiplex PCR reads; one entry per CDR3 protein. The table includes 200,000 to 250,000 distinct CDR3 sequences, over 20% detected once. The sequence was obtained from a woman in her 40s with Graves' ophthalmopathy. Material for sequencing was blood. J is TRBJ2-7 and V is TRBV7-2; D is unclear. In nucleotides, the CDR3 is TGTGCCAGCAGCTTATTGCACGGACCCTACGAGCAGTACTTC. Translation: CASSLLHGPYEQYF. Using reference TRBV7-2 and TRBJ2-7 for the parts outside the CDR3, the full variable domain is GAGVSQSPSNKVTEKGKDVELRCDPISGHTALYWYRQSLGQGLEFLIYFQGNSAPDKSGLPSDRFSAERTGGSVSTLTIQRTQQEDSAVYLCASSLLHGPYEQYFGPGTRLTVT.